This T cell receptor (beta chain) was sequenced for a study of regulatory T cells in long-lasting Graves disease. Time point described: newly diagnosed GD, antithyroid drugs for less than 3 months. Following extraction of RNA from PBMCs, that RNA was used to make the TCR library. Trimming shortened V by 0 bases and J by 4 bases, and 4 bases separated the two germline ends. Germline assignment: CDR1 SGDLS and CDR2 YYNGEE. CDR3 length equals 12 residues. Combining iRepertoire HTBI primers with Arm-PCR of CDR3 regions, the authors built TCR beta libraries. One entry per CDR3 protein results from TCRdb running MiXCR on the multiplex PCR reads. The sample holds some 490,000 distinct CDR3 sequences, around 12% seen once. In addition, the sample was reused for a study of T cells in Graves' hyperthyroidism and ophthalmopathy.

The material sequenced was peripheral blood mononuclear cells (PBMCs), taken at new diagnosis, from a patient treated with antithyroid drugs. The sequence was obtained from a woman aged 25 to 39 with Graves disease. The chain links TRBV9 to TRBJ1-2; the D is unclear. The CDR3 DNA reads TGTGCCAGCAGCGTAGGGCCCTATGGCTACACCTTC. It codes for CASSVGPYGYTF.